This TCR beta chain was documented in a study of blood T cell repertoires in COVID-19. Germline V gene data show CDR1 as MNHEY and CDR2 as SMNVEV (reference sequence). V gave up 6 bases and J gave up 3 bases, with 12 bases separating them. The CDR3 extends over 13 amino acids. As originally analysed: Amplified reference gene primers provided the basis for estimating nucleated cell counts. TCRdb's copy holds only in-frame clones and misses some; the assay was immunoSEQ multiplex PCR. The V and J calls and clone size are taken from that table; D and trimming were inferred from the DNA. The profile shows 120,000 or so clones, around 83% of them singletons.

The gene calls are TRBV27 and TRBJ2-7; D is possibly TRBD2 (6 bases). The clonotype comes from an elderly man with active or convalescent COVID-19. Sequencing was performed on peripheral blood. The CDR3 nucleotides read TGTGCCAGCAGCCAGGGACTGCTCTACGAGCAGTACTTC. Translating it yields CASSQGLLYEQYF.